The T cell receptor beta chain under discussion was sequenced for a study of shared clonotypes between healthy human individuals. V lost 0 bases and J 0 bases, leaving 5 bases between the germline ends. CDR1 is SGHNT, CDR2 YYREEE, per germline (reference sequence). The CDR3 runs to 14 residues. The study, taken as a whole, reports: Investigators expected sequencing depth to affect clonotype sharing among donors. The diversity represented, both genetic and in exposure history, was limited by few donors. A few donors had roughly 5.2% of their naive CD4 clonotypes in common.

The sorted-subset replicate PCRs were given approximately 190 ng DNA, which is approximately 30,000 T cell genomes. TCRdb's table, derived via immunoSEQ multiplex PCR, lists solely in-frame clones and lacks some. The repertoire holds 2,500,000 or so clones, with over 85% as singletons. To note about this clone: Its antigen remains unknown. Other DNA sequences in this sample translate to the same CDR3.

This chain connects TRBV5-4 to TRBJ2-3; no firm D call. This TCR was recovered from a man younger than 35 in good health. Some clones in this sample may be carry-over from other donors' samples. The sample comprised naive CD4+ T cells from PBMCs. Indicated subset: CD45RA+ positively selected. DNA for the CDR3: TGTGCCAGCAGCTTGGTCACGAGCACAGATACGCAGTATTTT. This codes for CASSLVTSTDTQYF.